The T cell receptor (beta chain) described here comes from a study of T-cell reconstitution after alpha-beta-depleted transplantation in children. Study results and limitations: A year had passed since transplant, and T-cell counts and diversity by then came mostly from newly produced T cells.

Deletions cut 0 bases from V and 7 bases from J, with 10 bases between. CDR1 is SGHRS, CDR2 YFSETQ, per germline. This CDR3 region has 13 residues. Preparing the TCRbeta library involved the use of unique molecular identifiers. One entry per CDR3 protein, called by TCRdb with MiXCR from the PCR reads. The table records some 100,000 distinct CDR3 sequences, roughly 16% of them present only once. As to this clonotype: As yet, its antigen is unknown.

Source: PBMCs, mostly from graft donor cells, taken 180 days after TCRalphabeta/CD19-depleted stem cell transplant. The source is a male patient aged 2 to 9 who had a stem cell transplant for acute lymphoblastic leukemia, so the T cells may come from the graft donor. The chain joins TRBV5-1 to TRBJ1-2; D is unclear. In DNA form, the CDR3 reads TGCGCCAGCAGCTTGGGCGTCCCTGGTGGCTACACCTTC. Encoded protein: CASSLGVPGGYTF.